This TCR beta chain derives from a study of cytomegalovirus exposure and HLA in healthy donors. With 7 bases removed from V and 6 bases from J, the gap between germline ends came to 18 bases. CDR3 length: 14 amino acids. Germline CDR1 is MDHEN and CDR2 is SYDVKM. Sequencing used immunoSEQ multiplex PCR; TCRdb keeps in-frame clones, though not all of them. Of 120,000 to 150,000 clones detected, approximately 90% appear once; the ten largest clones hold less than 5.5%. The sample consisted of PBMCs. The sequence derives from a man aged 18 to 30 in good health and CMV-seropositive. The chain links TRBV28 to TRBJ1-2, with a possible D match to TRBD1 (5 bases). CDR3 coding DNA: TGTGCCAGCATCCCGGGGGGATTCAAGGATGGCTACACCTTC. Its protein product is CASIPGGFKDGYTF.